This paragraph reports one T cell receptor beta chain. This clonotype came up a few times. What antigen it recognizes has not been identified. Nothing much larger sits one base from this clone, and base qualities are not available. The data were obtained in a study of early T cells in non-severe SARS-CoV-2 infection listed by TCRdb under 2021. Looking at the study overall: Bulk RNA from unsorted whole blood was used for TCR sequencing, so alpha and beta chains could not be paired. What the study reported, not specific to this receptor: VDJdb matching was skewed toward anti-spike CD8 responses and likely underestimated virus-specific expansions by missing private and CD4 specificities.

Receptors were amplified or captured by 5' RACE. Sequencing was performed on a NextSeq 500. Unique molecular identifiers were attached to individual cDNA molecules in the TCR library protocol so that sequencing error and PCR bias could be corrected. Sequencing covered both TCR alpha and beta chains, and within each sample the abundances of alpha and beta sequences were tightly co-correlated. The study's processing was this. Decombinator V4 was used to annotate the V gene, J gene and CDR3 of the TCR sequences. TCRs were defined as expanded if a significant change between any two time points was detected under a Poisson model with p below 0.0001. TCR abundances were normalised to the total number of TCRs sequenced per sample and expressed as counts per million. TRAV1-2 paired with TRAJ12, TRAJ20 or TRAJ33 defined MAIT TCRs, while TRAV10 paired with TRAJ18 defined iNKT TCRs. VDJdb, accessed on 1 November 2021, was searched for TCRs annotated for CMV, EBV and SARS-CoV-2, and TCRs annotated for more than one antigen were excluded. The public sequencing data were trimmed at Q25 with fastp and processed into clonotypes with MiXCR by TCRdb, which kept only in-frame beta chains. Rows merge per CDR3 protein into single entries with the most common DNA and genes. The V and J calls and clone size are TCRdb's, not the authors'. The sample has over 70,000 distinct CDR3 sequences on record, over 13% of them singletons. The ten biggest clones cover over 6.5% of the sample.

The study was a case-control design nested within a healthcare worker cohort in London, UK, with weekly nasopharyngeal swab PCR tests and blood sampling. Healthcare workers were recruited during the week of the UK lockdown, between 23 and 31 March 2020, and followed weekly for up to roughly 15 weeks. The CDR3 starts with the cysteine, ends with the phenylalanine, and has 11 residues. CDR3 DNA is the only sequence kept; it has 33 bases, read in frame from the first base. Relative to germline, V is 3 bases shorter and J is 8 bases shorter, with 10 bases between their ends. CDR1 and CDR2 (GTSNPN, SVGIG) derive from the germline V gene (reference sequence).

The clonotype originates from an adult who was a healthcare worker with PCR-confirmed SARS-CoV-2 infection or an uninfected control (not recorded which). This chain joins TRBV30 to TRBJ1-2, with the D segment identity uncertain. The sample taken for sequencing was whole blood. The bases are TGTGCCTGGAGCAGCCTCCGGGGCTACACCTTC. It translates as CAWSSLRGYTF.